These 29 T cell receptor beta chains originate from one sample sequenced in a study of T cell responses to AZD1222 COVID-19 vaccine. Method: immunoSEQ multiplex PCR; TCRdb's copy keeps in-frame clones and lacks some. The table lists some 140,000 clones, more than 85% of them singletons. The input for sequencing was peripheral blood, taken on day 0 of AZD1222 vaccination. These receptors all stem from an adult in good health.

The V and J genes are TRBV7-3 and TRBJ1-2; maybe TRBD1 (5 bases). The CDR3 sequence is 13 residues long. CDR1 is SGHTA and CDR2 is FQGTGA in the germline V gene. V shed 5 bases and J shed 8 bases, with 15 bases lying between them. The CDR3 loop reads CASSGTGAGGYTF. The CDR3 DNA sequence: TGTGCCAGCAGCGGGACGGGAGCAGGGGGCTACACCTTC.

CDR3 nucleotides: TGTGCCAGCAGTCTCCTTACAGGGCTACCTGAAGAGACCCAGTACTTC. It specifies CASSLLTGLPEETQYF. The chain has TRBV27 and TRBJ2-5; possibly TRBD1 for D (6 bases). The CDR3 totals 16 residues. V dropped 5 bases and J dropped 3 bases, with 19 bases sitting between them. Germline CDR1 reads MNHEY; CDR2 reads SMNVEV (reference sequence).

J is TRBJ1-1 and V is TRBV28; TRBD1 is a possible D gene (6 bases). Germline V lookup: CDR1 MDHEN, CDR2 SYDVKM. This CDR3 is built from 14 residues. The ends were cut back, 4 bases at V and 3 bases at J, with 12 bases in the middle. The chain's CDR3 is CASSSWGRDTEAFF. The CDR3 DNA is TGTGCCAGCAGTTCGTGGGGGCGGGACACTGAAGCTTTCTTT.

The gene calls are TRBV30 and TRBJ1-1; D remains ambiguous. The CDR3 length is 16 residues. The germline V gene has CDR1 GTSNPN and CDR2 SVGIG (reference sequence). V lost 0 bases to trimming and J lost 2 bases, with 16 bases between them. The CDR3 here is CAWSVPSRRRNTEAFF. The CDR3 bases are TGTGCCTGGAGTGTACCCTCCCGCAGGAGAAACACTGAAGCTTTCTTT.

This rearrangement joins TRBV9 to TRBJ1-1, with 11 bases aligning to TRBD1. J gave up 3 bases and V 5 bases, and 6 bases lay outside the gene matches. Germline lookup yields CDR1 SGDLS and CDR2 YYNGEE. There are 15 residues in the CDR3. The CDR3 is CASSRTGGKDTEAFF. Here the CDR3 DNA reads TGTGCCAGCAGTCGGACAGGGGGCAAGGACACTGAAGCTTTCTTT.

The genes are TRBV7-8 and TRBJ1-2; no clear D. This CDR3 is built from 11 residues. With 2 bases removed from V and 5 bases from J, the gap between germline ends came to 3 bases. In germline, CDR1 is SGHVS, CDR2 FQNEAQ. The CDR3 is CASSLSYGYTF. CDR3 sequence (DNA): TGTGCCAGCAGCTTATCGTATGGCTACACCTTC. Looking up the rest from reference TRBV7-8 and TRBJ1-2 gives the full variable domain: GAGVSQSPRYKVAKRGQDVALRCDPISGHVSLFWYQQALGQGPEFLTYFQNEAQLDKSGLPSDRFFAERPEGSVSTLKIQRTQQEDSAVYLCASSLSYGYTFGSGTRLTVV.

The chain employs TRBV11-3 and TRBJ2-5; D is perhaps TRBD2 (5 bases). The CDR3 is made up of 16 amino acids. Looked up from germline, CDR1 is SGHNT and CDR2 is YENEEA. V lost 1 base and J lost 2, with 14 bases in between. The CDR3 DNA reads TGTGCCAGCAGCTTAGGGAGGACGACGTCGCAAGAGACCCAGTACTTC. Protein: CASSLGRTTSQETQYF.

The CDR3 DNA sequence: TGTGCCAGCAGTTTCGGGGGGGCCAATGAGCAGTTCTTC. Residues: CASSFGGANEQFF. V usage is TRBV27 and J usage is TRBJ2-1; 8 nucleotides line up with TRBD2. Germline CDR1 reads MNHEY; CDR2 reads SMNVEV (reference sequence). CDR3 length: 13 residues. With 3 bases clipped from V and 6 bases from J, the junction kept 1 base outside the gene matches.

This sequence joins TRBV30 and TRBJ1-2, with TRBD1 as a possible D gene (6 bases). V lost 2 bases to trimming and J lost 4 bases, with 8 bases between them. Germline CDR1 reads GTSNPN; CDR2 reads SVGIG (reference sequence). The CDR3 has 12 residues. CDR3 residues: CAWSQGFYGYTF. In nucleotides, the CDR3 is TGTGCCTGGAGTCAGGGGTTCTATGGCTACACCTTC.

This chain uses TRBV7-3 with TRBJ1-6, with TRBD1 matching over 7 bases. This CDR3 is 14 amino acids long. Germline V lookup: CDR1 SGHTA, CDR2 FQGTGA. V gave up 5 bases and J gave up 6 bases; unmatched junction bases: 4. CDR3 loop: CASSSSGGNSPLHF. The CDR3 DNA follows: TGTGCCAGCAGCAGTTCAGGGGGTAATTCACCCCTCCACTTT.

The genes are TRBV28 and TRBJ2-7; D gene uncertain. The V end was cut by 2 bases, the J end by 6 bases, with 5 bases between. CDR1 is MDHEN, CDR2 SYDVKM, per germline. This CDR3 is 11 amino acids long. The CDR3: CASSLTREQYF. The DNA of the CDR3 is TGTGCCAGCAGTTTAACGCGCGAGCAGTACTTC.

This clone was seen just once. This chain links TRBV5-5 with TRBJ1-2; TRBD1 is a possible D gene (5 bases). Germline loops: CDR1 SGHKS, CDR2 YYEKEE (reference sequence). The CDR3 extends over 15 amino acids. Trimming cost V 4 bases and J 7 bases, with 20 bases left between them. The CDR3: CASSLNGGVAGGYTF. CDR3 DNA: TGTGCCAGCAGCCTAAACGGGGGGGTGGCAGGTGGCTACACCTTC.

The chain combines TRBV2 with TRBJ2-2, with 9 bases identical to TRBD2. Unmatched junction bases numbered 5, after V lost 4 bases and J lost 2 bases. Germline CDR1 and CDR2: SNHLY and FYNNEI. The CDR3 has 16 amino acids. The CDR3 nucleotides read TGTGCCAGCAGTGTTAGCGGGGGCCTTAACACCGGGGAGCTGTTTTTT. It yields the protein CASSVSGGLNTGELFF.

The chain has TRBV21-1 and TRBJ2-7. TRBV21-1 is a documented pseudogene. The CDR3 consists of 14 residues. The DNA for the CDR3 is TGTGCCAGCAGCAAAGCGGCGTCTAACTTCAATCAGTACTTC. The encoded protein is CASSKAASNFNQYF.

This chain joins TRBV24-1 and TRBJ2-1; D may be TRBD1 (5 bases). Germline loops: CDR1 KGHDR, CDR2 SFDVKD. This CDR3 is 17 amino acids long. Trimming took off 4 bases at V and 5 bases at J, with 20 bases between the two ends. CDR3 protein: CATSERPLAPRDNEQFF. The DNA of the CDR3 is TGTGCCACCAGTGAAAGACCGCTGGCCCCCAGGGACAATGAGCAGTTCTTC.

The chain links TRBV7-9 to TRBJ1-3; 7 bases are shared with TRBD1. This CDR3 comprises 13 residues. Germline CDR1 is SEHNR and CDR2 is FQNEAQ (reference sequence). V trimming: 5 bases; J trimming: 8 bases; junction bases outside the gene matches: 6. The CDR3 DNA reads as TGTGCCAGCAGCCTCTACCAGGGGGACACCATATATTTT. This translates into CASSLYQGDTIYF.

This clone has just one count. V usage is TRBV30 and J usage is TRBJ1-2; a weak D match, TRBD1 (5 bases). The CDR3 consists of 14 residues. Between the trimmed V and J ends, which lost 2 bases and 3 bases, there was a span of 13 bases. The germline CDR1 and CDR2 sequences are GTSNPN and SVGIG (reference sequence). Here the CDR3 reads CAWSSGAIHYGYTF. The CDR3 nucleotides are TGTGCCTGGAGTAGCGGGGCGATTCACTATGGCTACACCTTC. The complete variable domain, with remaining parts taken from reference TRBV30 and TRBJ1-2, reads SQTIHQWPATLVQPVGSPLSLECTVEGTSNPNLYWYRQAAGRGLQLLFYSVGIGQISSEVPQNLSASRPQDRQFILSSKKLLLSDSGFYLCAWSSGAIHYGYTFGSGTRLTVV.

The chain joins TRBV5-1 to TRBJ2-1, with 7 nucleotides matching TRBD1. The CDR3 contains 13 residues. After removal of 0 bases from V and 6 bases from J, the junction contained 0 bases not matched to a gene. Germline values: CDR1 SGHRS, CDR2 YFSETQ. The CDR3 here is CASSLDRGNEQFF. CDR3 nucleotide sequence: TGCGCCAGCAGCTTGGACAGGGGCAATGAGCAGTTCTTC.

The chain uses TRBV18 and TRBJ2-3; possible D gene TRBD2, 6 bases. CDR3 size: 16 residues. The V end was cut by 3 bases, the J end by 2 bases, with 15 bases between. CDR1 is KGHSH and CDR2 is LQKENI in the germline V gene. The CDR3: CASSPPARGNTDTQYF. As DNA, the CDR3 is TGTGCCAGCTCACCTCCCGCACGGGGGAACACAGATACGCAGTATTTT.

The chain carries TRBV6-6 and TRBJ2-7; D unclear. Germline V gene data show CDR1 as MNHNY and CDR2 as SVGAGI (reference sequence). The CDR3 spans 12 residues. V shed 2 bases and J shed 7 bases, with 9 bases lying between them. The CDR3 DNA sequence: TGTGCCAGCAGTTACAAGGATGGGGAGCAGTACTTC. Translating gives CASSYKDGEQYF.

This sequence joins TRBV18 and TRBJ1-2; 8 positions match TRBD1. Per germline, CDR1 KGHSH and CDR2 LQKENI. V was clipped by 6 bases and J by 4 bases; unmatched bases: 7. This CDR3 spans 14 amino acids. CDR3 DNA sequence: TGTGCCAGCTCGCGCGGACAGGGCAGCTATGGCTACACCTTC. Translation: CASSRGQGSYGYTF.

The table lists this clone with a count of one. J is TRBJ2-7 and V is TRBV15, with D uncertain. V was cut by 9 bases and J by 2 bases, with 14 bases left in between. Germline CDR1 is LNHNV and CDR2 is YYDKDF (reference sequence). The CDR3 is 13 residues long. CDR3 sequence: CATGDTRPYEQYF. Written as DNA, the CDR3 is TGTGCCACTGGTGATACCCGACCCTACGAGCAGTACTTC. Looking up the rest from reference TRBV15 and TRBJ2-7 gives the full variable domain: DAMVIQNPRYQVTQFGKPVTLSCSQTLNHNVMYWYQQKSSQAPKLLFHYYDKDFNNEADTPDNFQSRRPNTSFCFLDIRSPGLGDTAMYLCATGDTRPYEQYFGPGTRLTVT.

The CDR3, as DNA: TGTGCCAGCAGTGACCCCGCCACTGAAGCTTTCTTT. Protein product: CASSDPATEAFF. The chain links TRBV25-1 to TRBJ1-1; D call uncertain. Between the trimmed V and J ends, which lost 3 bases and 4 bases, there was a span of 6 bases. Germline lookup yields CDR1 MGHDK and CDR2 SYGVNS. This CDR3 has 12 amino acids.

The chain employs TRBV7-8 and TRBJ1-4; 9 bases match TRBD1. Trimming at V came to 2 bases and at J to 2 bases, leaving 6 bases not matched to a gene. Germline V CDR1 and CDR2: SGHVS, FQNEAQ. The CDR3 sequence is 17 residues long. As DNA, the CDR3 is TGTGCCAGCAGCTTAAATTTGGGACAGGGTACTAATGAAAAACTGTTTTTT. Its protein product is CASSLNLGQGTNEKLFF.

The chain uses TRBV6-5 and TRBJ2-5; D ambiguous. This CDR3 has 13 amino acids. Trimming cost V 4 bases and J 5 bases, with 11 bases left between them. The germline V gene encodes CDR1 MNHEY and CDR2 SVGAGI. The CDR3 is CASSSLVSETQYF. The CDR3 nucleotides are TGTGCCAGCAGTTCTCTAGTCAGCGAGACCCAGTACTTC.

The gene calls are TRBV5-6 and TRBJ1-2; D is ambiguous. The germline V and J ends were trimmed by 4 bases and 2 bases, with 3 bases remaining between them. This CDR3 contains 11 residues. CDR1 and CDR2 (germline): SGHDT, YYEEEE. This chain's CDR3 is CASSLNYGYTF. The CDR3 DNA reads as TGTGCCAGCAGCCTGAACTATGGCTACACCTTC.

V usage is TRBV6-1 and J usage is TRBJ2-6, with D possibly TRBD1 on 6 matching bases. Trimming took 2 bases from V and 5 from J, leaving 10 bases between them. The CDR3 runs to 15 residues. In germline, CDR1 is MNHNS, CDR2 SASEGT. The CDR3 spells CASSERTVRANVLTF. CDR3 in DNA: TGTGCCAGCAGTGAAAGGACAGTTAGGGCCAACGTCCTGACTTTC.

The chain joins TRBV3-1 (or the pseudogene TRBV3-2) to TRBJ1-4; tentatively, D is TRBD1 (5 bases). The CDR3 extends over 13 amino acids. V lost 8 bases and J lost 5, with 12 bases in between. Germline assignment: CDR1 LGHDT and CDR2 YNNKEL (reference sequence). DNA of the CDR3: TGTGCCAGCGGGGGGGGATTAAATGAAAAACTGTTTTTT. Amino acid sequence: CASGGGLNEKLFF.

The chain has TRBV6-5 and TRBJ2-2, with D perhaps TRBD1 (6 bases). There are 16 residues in the CDR3. Trimming shortened V by 0 bases and J by 2 bases, and 10 bases separated the two germline ends. The germline CDR1 and CDR2 sequences are MNHEY and SVGAGI. Here the CDR3 DNA reads TGTGCCAGCAGTTACTCGAGACAGGAAAACACCGGGGAGCTGTTTTTT. Its protein is CASSYSRQENTGELFF.